The 30 T cell receptor beta chains in this list originate from one sample, sequenced in a study of sequential checkpoint blockade in melanoma. Here immunoSEQ multiplex PCR was the method, and the copy in TCRdb shows in-frame clones only, minus some. Among 20,000 to 25,000 clones listed, 82% were seen once. As to treatment: randomized to nivolumab then ipilimumab (arm A) or the reverse (arm B). Sequenced material: CD8+ T cells sorted from blood (inferred from file names), taken from a patient given nivolumab and ipilimumab in sequence. The origin of the receptors is a human donor with melanoma.

V and J are TRBV6-5 and TRBJ1-1; 8 nucleotides match TRBD1. Trimming removed 0 bases from V and 6 bases from J; junction bases left unmatched: 6. This CDR3 spans 15 amino acids. The germline V gene has CDR1 MNHEY and CDR2 SVGAGI. CDR3 sequence (DNA): TGTGCCAGCAGTTACTCGACAGGGGCCAAGTCTGAAGCTTTCTTT. Translated, it gives CASSYSTGAKSEAFF.

The chain joins TRBV18 to TRBJ2-2, with 7 bases aligning to TRBD2. Germline trimming cut 1 base from V and 4 bases from J; bases unmatched to any gene: 3. The CDR3 runs to 15 residues. The germline gives CDR1 KGHSH, CDR2 LQKENI. CDR3 bases: TGTGCCAGCTCACCACGGGCTAGCGGCACCGGGGAGCTGTTTTTT. This translates into CASSPRASGTGELFF.

V is TRBV5-1 and J is TRBJ2-3, with D possibly being TRBD2 (5 bases). This CDR3 spans 14 amino acids. Germline CDR1 reads SGHRS; CDR2 reads YFSETQ. The V and J ends lost 7 bases and 3 bases respectively, with 15 bases between them. Here the CDR3 DNA reads TGCGCCAGCCATCTAAACCCGGGGACAGATACGCAGTATTTT. It translates to CASHLNPGTDTQYF.

The chain joins TRBV7-2 to TRBJ2-3, with D unclear. Germline CDR1 SGHTA, CDR2 FQGNSA. Trimming removed 5 bases at V and 5 bases at J, with 11 bases between. The CDR3 contains 13 residues. The CDR3 reads CASSHSPGDTQYF. The CDR3 nucleotides are TGTGCCAGCAGCCATTCGCCCGGAGATACGCAGTATTTT.

V is TRBV2 and J is TRBJ1-5; D may be TRBD1 (5 bases). The V end was cut by 3 bases, the J end by 0 bases, with 9 bases between. This CDR3 comprises 15 residues. CDR1 is SNHLY, CDR2 FYNNEI, per germline. This CDR3 is CASSDDSYSNQPQHF. CDR3 nucleotides: TGTGCCAGCAGTGATGACAGTTATAGCAATCAGCCCCAGCATTTT.

The table lists this clone with a few counts. The chain links TRBV27 to TRBJ2-2; D is uncertain. Trimming stripped 6 bases from V and 0 bases from J, with 5 bases between. This CDR3 comprises 13 residues. Per the germline V gene, CDR1 is MNHEY and CDR2 is SMNVEV (reference sequence). The CDR3 loop reads CASRPTNTGELFF. Written as DNA, the CDR3 is TGTGCCAGCAGACCTACGAACACCGGGGAGCTGTTTTTT.

This chain connects TRBV5-6 to TRBJ2-5, with 8 bases matching TRBD1. Unmatched junction bases numbered 6, after V lost 5 bases and J lost 3 bases. Germline V lookup: CDR1 SGHDT, CDR2 YYEEEE. The CDR3 sequence is 14 residues long. The CDR3: CASSHQGAKETQYF. The CDR3 region has the DNA TGTGCCAGCAGTCACCAGGGGGCAAAAGAGACCCAGTACTTC.

The table lists this clone with a few counts. The junction and the germline gene differ at one end; a read error may be behind it. This chain links TRBV7-7 with TRBJ2-5, with 8 bases aligning to TRBD2. The length of the CDR3 is 13 residues. Per germline, CDR1 SSHAT and CDR2 FNYEAQ (reference sequence). The DNA of the CDR3 is TGTGCTAGCAGCCGTAGCGGGACGGAGACCCAGTACTTC. It is translated as CASSRSGTETQYF.

V is TRBV6-5 and J is TRBJ1-2; 8 bases match TRBD1. The germline CDR1 and CDR2 sequences are MNHEY and SVGAGI. Trimming removed 6 bases from V and 8 bases from J; junction bases left unmatched: 14. The length of the CDR3 is 15 residues. CDR3: CASRYRDRPTEGYTF. CDR3 DNA: TGTGCCAGCAGATACCGGGACAGGCCTACCGAGGGCTACACCTTC.

The chain has TRBV18 and TRBJ2-7; TRBD1 agrees at 9 bases. Germline V gene data show CDR1 as KGHSH and CDR2 as LQKENI. The ends lost 3 bases at V and 0 bases at J; junction bases unmatched: 3. The CDR3 runs 15 residues. CDR3 bases: TGTGCCAGCTCACCGACAGGGGGGGCCTCCTACGAGCAGTACTTC. As protein: CASSPTGGASYEQYF.

The gene calls are TRBV27 and TRBJ1-5; 10 bases are shared with TRBD1. The CDR3 covers 17 residues. Germline V gene lookup returns CDR1 MNHEY and CDR2 SMNVEV (reference sequence). Unmatched junction bases numbered 6, after V lost 4 bases and J lost 0 bases. The DNA for the CDR3 is TGTGCCAGCAGTTACCGGACAGGGGGTGATAGCAATCAGCCCCAGCATTTT. Translating gives CASSYRTGGDSNQPQHF.

The chain recombines TRBV27 with TRBJ2-3, with TRBD2 matching 10 bases. V shed 4 bases and J 1 base; nucleotides not matched to a gene: 5. Germline V CDR1 and CDR2: MNHEY, SMNVEV (reference sequence). CDR3 length equals 16 residues. CDR3 sequence (DNA): TGTGCCAGCAGTTCCGGACTAGCGGCGCGCACAGATACGCAGTATTTT. It translates to CASSSGLAARTDTQYF.

V and J are TRBV9 and TRBJ2-1, with TRBD2 matching over 8 bases. The V gene's germline CDR1 is SGDLS and CDR2 YYNGEE. J was trimmed by 5 bases and V by 3 bases; bases with no gene match: 7. The CDR3 has 15 residues. DNA of the CDR3: TGTGCCAGCAGCGCTGGACTAGCAATCAACAATGAGCAGTTCTTC. It translates to CASSAGLAINNEQFF.

The genes are TRBV2 and TRBJ1-4, with D possibly matching TRBD1 (6 bases). V lost 4 bases and J 4 bases, leaving 19 bases between the germline ends. CDR3 length: 17 amino acids. Per the germline V gene, CDR1 is SNHLY and CDR2 is FYNNEI. The CDR3 spells CASSVPKGGSSNEKLFF. The CDR3 DNA sequence: TGTGCCAGCAGTGTGCCCAAAGGGGGATCAAGTAATGAAAAACTGTTTTTT.

This chain uses TRBV27 with TRBJ1-2; 12 bases map to TRBD1. Trimming took 1 base from V and 6 from J; bases not matched to a gene: 6. Germline lookup yields CDR1 MNHEY and CDR2 SMNVEV (reference sequence). The CDR3 has 16 amino acids. Here the CDR3 reads CASSLFGTGGLDGYTF. CDR3 sequence (DNA): TGTGCCAGCAGTTTATTCGGGACAGGGGGCCTCGATGGCTACACCTTC.

This clone has just a few counts. The chain links TRBV6-5 to TRBJ1-3; a possible D gene is TRBD1 (5 bases). V gave up 5 bases and J gave up 7 bases, with 18 bases separating them. The CDR3 is 15 residues long. Germline V gives CDR1 MNHEY, CDR2 SVGAGI. The CDR3 coding sequence is TGTGCCAGCAGTCGCCAGGGTTCGGTGAGGAACACCATATATTTT. Amino acid sequence: CASSRQGSVRNTIYF.

V and J are TRBV18 and TRBJ2-7; 7 positions agree with TRBD1. V lost 6 bases to trimming and J lost 2 bases; unmatched junction nucleotides: 7. The germline V gene encodes CDR1 KGHSH and CDR2 LQKENI. The CDR3 runs to 14 residues. CDR3 amino acids: CASSPGTVTYEQYF. CDR3 DNA: TGTGCCAGCTCCCCCGGGACAGTTACCTACGAGCAGTACTTC.

This chain uses TRBV10-3 with TRBJ2-5; 10 nucleotides line up with TRBD2. V lost 3 bases to trimming and J lost 5 bases; unmatched junction nucleotides: 9. CDR1 and CDR2 from the germline V gene are ENHRY and SYGVKD. This CDR3 spans 16 amino acids. The CDR3 loop is CAISDRSSGRWETQYF. CDR3 sequence (DNA): TGTGCCATCAGTGATCGATCTAGCGGGAGATGGGAGACCCAGTACTTC.

The chain couples TRBV18 to TRBJ1-5; TRBD1 matches 10 bases. Germline assignment: CDR1 KGHSH and CDR2 LQKENI. CDR3 size: 17 residues. V dropped 5 bases and J dropped 2; count of bases not matched to a gene: 9. DNA for the CDR3: TGTGCCAGCTCATCAACTATCGGGACAGGGGGCAATCAGCCCCAGCATTTT. It specifies CASSSTIGTGGNQPQHF.

This rearrangement joins TRBV10-1 to TRBJ2-5, with 7 bases that match TRBD2. Germline-derived CDR1 and CDR2 are WNHNN and SYGVQD (reference sequence). The V segment lost 6 bases and the J segment 4 bases; nucleotides outside the gene matches: 8. This CDR3 is 14 amino acids long. DNA of the CDR3: TGCGCCAGCAGCCTCTCGACTAGCCTAGAGACCCAGTACTTC. It codes for CASSLSTSLETQYF.

The V call is TRBV4-2, the J call TRBJ1-2, with 7 bases matching TRBD1. Germline CDR1 is LGHNA and CDR2 is YNFKEQ. CDR3 length: 15 residues. The J segment lost 3 bases and the V segment lost 4 bases, leaving 8 bases of the junction unmatched. The CDR3 region has the DNA TGTGCCAGCAGCCTAAATCACCAGGGGGACTATGGCTACACCTTC. It codes for CASSLNHQGDYGYTF.

In its sample, this clone was seen a few times. The DNA of the CDR3 is TGTGCCAGCAGCTCGGCAGGGGCCCAGACGGACACTGAAGCTTTCTTT. Its translation: CASSSAGAQTDTEAFF. The V and J genes are TRBV28 and TRBJ1-1, with D perhaps matching TRBD1 (6 bases). The CDR3 extends over 16 amino acids. The V end was cut by 6 bases, the J end by 3 bases, with 20 bases between. Germline V gives CDR1 MDHEN, CDR2 SYDVKM. The full variable domain, in which reference TRBV28 and TRBJ1-1 provide the parts outside the CDR3, is DVKVTQSSRYLVKRTGEKVFLECVQDMDHENMFWYRQDPGLGLRLIYFSYDVKMKEKGDIPEGYSVSREKKERFSLILESASTNQTSMYLCASSSAGAQTDTEAFFGQGTRLTVV.

The V call is TRBV28, the J call TRBJ2-1, with 7 nucleotides matching TRBD1. V was pared by 10 bases and J by 4 bases, with 10 bases of the junction left unmatched. The V gene's germline CDR1 is MDHEN and CDR2 SYDVKM. The CDR3 length is 14 residues. CDR3 sequence: CATLPRDSYNEQFF. CDR3 coding DNA: TGTGCCACCCTCCCCCGGGACAGTTACAATGAGCAGTTCTTC.

The rearrangement links TRBV27 to TRBJ2-3, with a weak D call TRBD2 (6 bases). V was cut by 10 bases and J by 6 bases, with 29 bases left in between. This CDR3 region has 17 residues. Germline V gene sequence: CDR1 MNHEY, CDR2 SMNVEV (reference sequence). The CDR3 sequence: CATLAIGGPKHLDTQYF. The CDR3 DNA reads as TGTGCCACCCTGGCCATTGGAGGGCCAAAGCATCTGGATACGCAGTATTTT.

The chain uses TRBV2 and TRBJ1-1; no firm D call. This CDR3 spans 12 amino acids. CDR1 and CDR2 (germline): SNHLY, FYNNEI. With 3 bases removed from V and 1 base from J, the gap between germline ends came to 3 bases. CDR3 bases: TGTGCCAGCAGTGACAGGAACACTGAAGCTTTCTTT. This encodes CASSDRNTEAFF.

The genes are TRBV30 and TRBJ2-3, with 8 nucleotides matching TRBD2. This CDR3 has 15 amino acids. CDR1 and CDR2 from the germline V gene are GTSNPN and SVGIG (reference sequence). V dropped 2 bases and J dropped 4; count of bases not matched to a gene: 8. CDR3 bases: TGTGCCTGGAGTTACGGTAGCGGGGTTGCAGATACGCAGTATTTT. This translates into CAWSYGSGVADTQYF.

The sample holds one count of this clone. The rearrangement joins TRBV21-1 to TRBJ2-7; the table's D call, TRBD2, was not checked against the DNA. TRBV21-1 is marked as a pseudogene. The CDR3 contains 15 residues. The CDR3 coding sequence is TGTGCCAGCAGCAAAGGTTCTGGGTACGGGGACGAGCAGTACTTC. The encoded protein is CASSKGSGYGDEQYF.

The chain links TRBV4-2 to TRBJ2-5; 8 positions match TRBD2. Trimming took 5 bases from V and 5 from J; bases not matched to a gene: 13. In germline, CDR1 is LGHNA, CDR2 YNFKEQ. The CDR3 loop spans 16 amino acids. CDR3 in amino acids: CASSAGAGGIQETQYF. CDR3 in DNA: TGTGCCAGCAGCGCAGGGGCGGGAGGCATCCAGGAGACCCAGTACTTC.

V gene TRBV9 combines with J gene TRBJ2-1; possibly TRBD1 for D (6 bases). V lost 3 bases, J lost 9 bases, and 22 bases lay in between. Germline V lookup: CDR1 SGDLS, CDR2 YYNGEE. The CDR3 sequence is 16 residues long. The CDR3 protein is CASSGGPGQGNGEQFF. As DNA, the CDR3 is TGTGCCAGCAGCGGGGGTCCGGGACAAGGGAATGGTGAGCAGTTCTTC.

The V call is TRBV18, the J call TRBJ1-4; D unclear. The germline CDR1 and CDR2 sequences are KGHSH and LQKENI. V lost 4 bases, J lost 5 bases, and 5 bases lay in between. CDR3 length equals 12 residues. The CDR3 DNA follows: TGTGCCAGCTCACTTAGCAATGAAAAACTGTTTTTT. It translates to CASSLSNEKLFF.